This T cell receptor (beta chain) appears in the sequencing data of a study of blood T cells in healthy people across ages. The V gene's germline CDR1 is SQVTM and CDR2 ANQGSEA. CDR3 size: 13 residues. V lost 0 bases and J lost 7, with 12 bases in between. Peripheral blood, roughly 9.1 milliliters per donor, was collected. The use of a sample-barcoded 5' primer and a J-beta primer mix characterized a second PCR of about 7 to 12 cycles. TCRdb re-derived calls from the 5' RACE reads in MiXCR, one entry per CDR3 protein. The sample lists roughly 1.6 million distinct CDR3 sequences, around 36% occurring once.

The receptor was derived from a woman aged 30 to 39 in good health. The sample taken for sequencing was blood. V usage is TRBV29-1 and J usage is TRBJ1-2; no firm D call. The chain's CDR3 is CSVEDPGSLGYTF. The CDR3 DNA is TGCAGCGTTGAAGATCCGGGCAGCCTTGGCTACACCTTC.